This T cell receptor beta chain was sequenced in a study of cytotoxic CD8 clonotypes in ibrutinib-treated CLL. Study conclusions and caveats: Clonality rose at ibrutinib response, held steady in sustained remission, and fell toward baseline at progression. Baseline clonality, above age-matched healthy donor levels, tracked circulating CD8+ T-cell counts.

The CDR3 runs to 16 residues. V shed 4 bases and J shed 2 bases, with 15 bases lying between them. CDR1 and CDR2 (germline): MGHRA, YSYEKL. A remark on this clone: Antigen unknown.

Investigators sought sequencing depths of between 1 in 200,000 and 1 in 1 million T cells. The protocol was immunoSEQ multiplex PCR, while the TCRdb copy is restricted to in-frame clones and leaves out a portion. The repertoire holds about 130,000 clones, with roughly 83% as singletons. Extraction of roughly 2 micrograms of genomic DNA from cryopreserved PBMCs supplied material for TCR beta libraries. The chain links TRBV4-1 to TRBJ2-1; D ambiguous. The material sequenced was PBMCs, taken after 12 months of ibrutinib treatment. The clonotype comes from a human donor with chronic lymphocytic leukemia. CDR3: CASSPLGRKTYNEQFF. CDR3 nucleotides: TGCGCCAGCAGCCCGTTAGGACGGAAAACCTACAATGAGCAGTTCTTC.